Below are 9 T cell receptor beta chains sequenced from a single sample in a study of T-cell memory formation after mild COVID-19. A single record per CDR3 protein comes from TCRdb applying MiXCR to the 5' RACE reads. The table shows 270,000 or so distinct CDR3 sequences, with about a sixth occurring only once. The sequenced material came from PBMCs or a T cell subset sorted from them (not recorded which). The receptors stem from a man between 18 and 29 years old who had mild COVID-19 (a few samples of this study predate the infection). Cell type and time point are not known.

The chain carries TRBV4-3 and TRBJ2-1; TRBD2 matches at 8 bases. This CDR3 is 17 amino acids long. J was trimmed by 6 bases and V by 1 base; bases with no gene match: 11. Germline V gives CDR1 LGHNA, CDR2 YSLEER. The CDR3 loop is CASSQAPAGSGANEQFF. CDR3 DNA sequence: TGCGCCAGCAGCCAAGCACCCGCGGGTAGCGGGGCCAATGAGCAGTTCTTC.

This clonotype turned up a few times. The chain is built from TRBV5-1 and TRBJ2-3; TRBD1 might be the D (7 bases). This CDR3 has 14 amino acids. V was clipped by 4 bases and J by 3 bases, with 12 bases between them. Germline lookup yields CDR1 SGHRS and CDR2 YFSETQ. The CDR3 loop reads CASSAGQSTDTQYF. The CDR3, as DNA: TGCGCCAGCAGCGCGGGACAGAGTACAGATACGCAGTATTTT.

This chain joins TRBV4-3 and TRBJ2-1; maybe TRBD1 (6 bases). In germline, CDR1 is LGHNA, CDR2 YSLEER. V dropped 2 bases and J dropped 7 bases, with 9 bases sitting between them. The CDR3 runs to 13 residues. CDR3 loop: CASSQSQGNEQFF. The CDR3 DNA reads as TGCGCCAGCAGCCAAAGTCAGGGGAATGAGCAGTTCTTC.

This clonotype was counted a few times. The chain combines TRBV4-2 with TRBJ1-6; no clear D. In germline, CDR1 is LGHNA, CDR2 YNFKEQ. V gave up 0 bases and J gave up 2 bases, with 8 bases separating them. The CDR3 has 16 residues. The CDR3 loop is CASSQDAKTYNSPLHF. CDR3 bases: TGTGCCAGCAGCCAAGATGCGAAGACCTATAATTCACCCCTCCACTTT.

The sample holds a few counts of this clonotype. The V gene is TRBV6-2 or TRBV6-3, the J gene TRBJ2-3; 11 bases map to TRBD2. The CDR3 totals 16 residues. J was trimmed by 2 bases and V by 8 bases; bases with no gene match: 9. The V gene's germline CDR1 is MNHEY and CDR2 SVGEGT. The CDR3 here is CASGYASGGITDTQYF. Written as DNA, the CDR3 is TGTGCCAGCGGCTACGCTAGCGGGGGGATCACAGATACGCAGTATTTT.

V is TRBV2 and J is TRBJ1-6, with a weak D call TRBD1 (5 bases). Per the germline V gene, CDR1 is SNHLY and CDR2 is FYNNEI. The CDR3 contains 14 residues. V lost 6 bases to trimming and J lost 7 bases, with 13 bases between them. The CDR3 loop is CASRDPRGNSPLHF. The CDR3 bases are TGTGCCAGCAGGGACCCGCGGGGCAATTCACCCCTCCACTTT.

This clonotype was seen at least ten times. This sequence joins TRBV7-9 and TRBJ1-1; D remains ambiguous. V was shortened by 6 bases and J by 5 bases, with 10 bases between the two germline ends. This CDR3 is built from 12 residues. Germline V gene sequence: CDR1 SEHNR, CDR2 FQNEAQ (reference sequence). CDR3 protein: CASSSGGTEAFF. Written as DNA, the CDR3 is TGTGCCAGCAGTTCTGGAGGGACTGAAGCTTTCTTT.

The rearrangement links TRBV5-1 to TRBJ1-1; no clear D. The V gene lost 0 bases and the J gene lost 1 base, with 7 bases spanning the gap. There are 14 residues in the CDR3. Germline loops: CDR1 SGHRS, CDR2 YFSETQ. As DNA, the CDR3 is TGCGCCAGCAGCTTGGTTTCGGGGAACACTGAAGCTTTCTTT. Translating it yields CASSLVSGNTEAFF.

The rearrangement links TRBV6-5 to TRBJ2-5, with no clear D. Germline V gene lookup returns CDR1 MNHEY and CDR2 SVGAGI. The CDR3 is 17 amino acids. The V end lost 4 bases, the J end lost 6 bases, and 24 bases lay between the germline ends. The CDR3 protein is CASSLGPGWSAVKTQYF. CDR3 sequence (DNA): TGTGCCAGCAGTTTAGGGCCCGGTTGGAGCGCGGTGAAGACCCAGTACTTC.